Listed below are T cell receptor beta chains from one sample, sequenced in a study of shared clonotypes between healthy human individuals. Clones were sequenced by immunoSEQ multiplex PCR, and TCRdb holds only the in-frame ones, with some missing. The top ten hold about 12% of the sample, which has fewer than 600,000 clones, 77% seen once. Sequenced input: PBMCs. The source of these receptors is a middle-aged woman in good health. Some clones in this sample may be carry-over from other donors' samples. CDR3s include the opening cysteine and the closing phenylalanine or tryptophan. Each record gives: V gene, D gene, clone size, J gene, CDR3 protein, CDR3 DNA. The D gene is left open where the match is weak. Clone size, where shown, is once, few, many, or a class for clones that have expanded.

V: TRBV18
D: TRBD2
size: .
J: TRBJ2-2
CDR3: CASSLTGTSGNTGELFF
DNA: TGTGCCAGCTCCCTCACCGGGACTAGCGGTAACACCGGGGAGCTGTTTTTT

V: TRBV4-1
D: .
size: .
J: TRBJ2-7
CDR3: CASSHPSTKYEQYF
DNA: TGCGCCAGCAGCCATCCTTCGACAAAATACGAGCAGTACTTC

V: TRBV11-2
D: .
size: .
J: TRBJ2-7
CDR3: CASSLDWGEQYF
DNA: TGTGCCAGCAGCTTAGATTGGGGCGAGCAGTACTTC

V: TRBV29-1
D: TRBD1
size: .
J: TRBJ2-3
CDR3: CSVESTGGSDTQYF
DNA: TGCAGCGTTGAATCGACAGGGGGATCAGATACGCAGTATTTT

V: TRBV7-2
D: TRBD1
size: .
J: TRBJ2-7
CDR3: CASSSNRGRYEQYF
DNA: TGTGCCAGCAGCTCGAACAGGGGGCGGTACGAGCAGTACTTC

V: TRBV5-1
D: .
size: few
J: TRBJ2-3
CDR3: CASSLVALTGTATDTQYF
DNA: TGCGCCAGCAGCCTGGTGGCACTGACAGGGACTGCCACAGATACGCAGTATTTT

V: TRBV19
D: .
size: once
J: TRBJ2-2
CDR3: CASSQGGSNTGELFF
DNA: TGTGCCAGTAGTCAGGGAGGCTCTAACACCGGGGAGCTGTTTTTT

V: TRBV29-1
D: .
size: .
J: TRBJ2-3
CDR3: CSVYRRTDTQYF
DNA: TGCAGCGTTTATCGGAGAACAGATACGCAGTATTTT

V: TRBV18
D: .
size: .
J: TRBJ1-5
CDR3: CASSPPASTTQHF
DNA: TGTGCCAGCTCACCACCGGCCTCCACAACCCAGCATTTT

V: TRBV30
D: .
size: .
J: TRBJ1-3
CDR3: CARGGVETGNTIYF
DNA: TGTGCCAGGGGGGGCGTGGAGACTGGAAACACCATATATTTT

V: TRBV14
D: TRBD2
size: .
J: TRBJ2-1
CDR3: CASSRRLAGDEQFF
DNA: TGTGCCAGCAGCCGAAGACTAGCGGGAGATGAGCAGTTCTTC

V: TRBV4-3
D: .
size: .
J: TRBJ2-6
CDR3: CASSLTGPGAGANVLTF
DNA: TGCGCCAGCAGCCTCACCGGTCCGGGGGCTGGGGCCAACGTCCTGACTTTC

V: TRBV28
D: .
size: .
J: TRBJ1-1
CDR3: CASSPGGGRVNTEAFF
DNA: TGTGCCAGCAGTCCCGGCGGGGGGAGAGTGAACACTGAAGCTTTCTTT

V: TRBV2
D: TRBD2
size: few
J: TRBJ2-7
CDR3: CASIRSGASSYEQYF
DNA: TGTGCCAGCATCCGTAGCGGGGCGAGCTCCTACGAGCAGTACTTC

V: TRBV28
D: .
size: .
J: TRBJ1-5
CDR3: CASRRADQPQHF
DNA: TGTGCCAGCAGAAGGGCTGATCAGCCCCAGCATTTT

V: TRBV27
D: TRBD1
size: many
J: TRBJ1-1
CDR3: CASSPPRGLTEAFF
DNA: TGTGCCAGCAGTCCCCCCAGGGGGCTCACTGAAGCTTTCTTT

V: TRBV4-2
D: TRBD2
size: once
J: TRBJ2-3
CDR3: CASSPRGADTQYF
DNA: TGTGCCAGCAGCCCCCGGGGGGCAGATACGCAGTATTTT